Listed below are T cell receptor beta chains from one sample, sequenced in a study of ipilimumab plus nivolumab after autologous stem cell transplantation. Profiling relied on immunoSEQ multiplex PCR, and the TCRdb table lists in-frame clones only, not all of them. The table records approximately 80,000 clones, 75% to 85% of them present only once. Material: PBMCs, obtained in a trial of ipilimumab plus nivolumab as post-transplant consolidation. All receptors come from a male donor with diffuse large B-cell lymphoma. Both conserved end residues are part of each CDR3. Each record gives: clone size, V gene, J gene, D gene, CDR3 DNA, CDR3 protein. The D gene is left open where the match is weak. A clone size is listed for some rows: how often the clone was seen (once, few, many), or a class if it is expanded.

-	TRBV9	TRBJ2-7	-	TGTGCCAGCAGCTCAGGACATTACTACGAGCAGTACTTC	CASSSGHYYEQYF
-	TRBV6-5	TRBJ2-7	TRBD1	TGTGCCAGCAGTAGACAGGGAATCTCCTTCGGCTTGGCTTTC	CASSRQGISFGLAF
-	TRBV12-5	TRBJ1-5	-	TGTGCTAGTGGCGTTGGTAGTCAGCCCCAGCATTTT	CASGVGSQPQHF
once	TRBV7-9	TRBJ1-2	TRBD1	TGTGCCAGCAGCTTAGCCGAAATCAGACAGGGAACCTACACCTTC	CASSLAEIRQGTYTF
-	TRBV18	TRBJ2-5	-	TGTGCCAGCTCATCCGGACAGCCGGAGACCCAGTACTTC	CASSSGQPETQYF
-	TRBV25-1	TRBJ2-7	-	TGTGCCAGCCCTAGACAGATGGGGACCTACGAGCAGTACTTC	CASPRQMGTYEQYF
-	TRBV18	TRBJ1-1	-	TGTGCCAGCTCACCCACACAAGGGAACACTGAAGCTTTCTTT	CASSPTQGNTEAFF
-	TRBV10-3	TRBJ2-3	-	TGTGCCACGGAGGACGCTCCAGATACGCAGTATTTT	CATEDAPDTQYF
-	TRBV19	TRBJ2-2	-	TGTGCCAGTAGTCAGGGGCGTACTTTGACCGGGGAGCTGTTTTTT	CASSQGRTLTGELFF
-	TRBV10-3	TRBJ2-5	TRBD2	TGTGCCATCAGTGATTCGGGACTAGCGGGGCCGTACTTC	CAISDSGLAGPYF
many	TRBV2	TRBJ2-7	TRBD2	TGTGCCAGCAGTGAAATCCAGCGGGGAGCCTACGAGCAGTACTTC	CASSEIQRGAYEQYF
-	TRBV19	TRBJ2-5	-	TGTGCCAGTAGTCCACGTGGGGGGAGCGAGACCCAGTACTTC	CASSPRGGSETQYF
-	TRBV6-6	TRBJ1-1	-	TGTGCCAGCAGGAGGAGCAGGGACACTGAAGCTTTCTTT	CASRRSRDTEAFF
-	TRBV6-1	TRBJ1-1	TRBD1	TGTGCCAGCAGTAGACAGGGGAACACTGAAGCTTTCTTT	CASSRQGNTEAFF
-	TRBV18	TRBJ1-1	-	TGTGCCAGCTCAGCCTCCCCAGGCGCGCTGAACACTGAAGCTTTCTTT	CASSASPGALNTEAFF